This T cell receptor (beta chain) was recorded in a study of OX40 agonist ivuxolimab in advanced cancers. This clone was picked up a small number of times. Its target is unknown. Notes on the study in general: Researchers report that CD8+ T cells had, on average, more expanded clones than CD4+.

Generated by immunoSEQ multiplex PCR, the TCRdb table keeps only in-frame clones and is missing some. The repertoire includes around 100,000 clones, about 88% of them detected once, and approximately 0.35% sits in the top ten. The receptor comes from an adult with an advanced solid tumor such as melanoma, head and neck, liver or kidney cancer. Sequences were derived from CD4+ or CD8+ T cells sorted from blood, sampled in a trial of the OX40 agonist ivuxolimab.

CDR3 residues: CASSDRGRGYQPQHF. The CDR3 nucleotides read TGTGCCAGCAGTGATAGGGGGCGGGGCTATCAGCCCCAGCATTTT. The V and J genes are TRBV28 and TRBJ1-5, with 7 bases aligning to TRBD1. Germline CDR1 and CDR2: MDHEN and SYDVKM. J lost 5 bases, V lost 5 bases, and 9 bases had no gene match. This CDR3 contains 15 residues. The whole variable domain, filled in from reference TRBV28 and TRBJ1-5, reads DVKVTQSSRYLVKRTGEKVFLECVQDMDHENMFWYRQDPGLGLRLIYFSYDVKMKEKGDIPEGYSVSREKKERFSLILESASTNQTSMYLCASSDRGRGYQPQHFGDGTRLSIL.